The sequence of this T cell receptor (beta chain) was determined in a study of blood T cell repertoires in COVID-19. Repertoires were generated with immunoSEQ multiplex PCR, while TCRdb's copy carries only in-frame clones and drops some. This table holds approximately 230,000 clones, roughly 80% found once. The sample taken for sequencing was peripheral blood. The sequence was collected from a man older than 75 with acute or convalescent COVID-19.

The CDR3 bases are TGTGCCAGCACTCGGACAGGGGGTCAGCCCCAGCATTTT. Protein sequence: CASTRTGGQPQHF. The J gene is TRBJ1-5, the V gene TRBV6-5; 10 bases are shared with TRBD1. The V gene's germline CDR1 is MNHEY and CDR2 SVGAGI. Losses at the gene ends were 7 bases for V and 6 bases for J; bases not matched to a gene: 3. This CDR3 has 13 amino acids.